The 29 T cell receptor beta chains below come from one sample, sequenced in a study of long-term antiretroviral therapy in people with HIV (dated by TCRdb to 2021 to 2024). The immunoSEQ hsTCRB v3.0 assay was used at survey level resolution to sequence the TRB variable region. Imported from immuneACCESS, the table was reduced by TCRdb to in-frame sequences with V and J called. These copies leave out some clones; in studies compared against another copy, an unresolved V gene accounts for under half, and the cause of the remainder is not known. The sample table lists 25,000 to 35,000 clones, about 94% of them with a count of one. The ten largest clones take up under 13% of the sample. The specimen comprised unsorted PBMCs, sampled 6.2 years after starting antiretroviral therapy. These receptors originate from a man between 40 and 49 years old with HIV.

V and J are TRBV18 and TRBJ2-2; possibly TRBD1 or TRBD2 for D (5 bases each). Germline V lookup: CDR1 KGHSH, CDR2 LQKENI. The CDR3 runs 12 residues. Trimming took off 3 bases at V and 6 bases at J, with 5 bases between the two ends. The CDR3 coding sequence is TGTGCCAGCTCACCGGGGGCCGGGGAGCTGTTTTTT. Protein sequence: CASSPGAGELFF.

This chain's CDR3 is CASSQDLNQPQHF. The DNA for the CDR3 is TGTGCCAGCAGCCAAGACCTAAATCAGCCCCAGCATTTT. The chain couples TRBV14 to TRBJ1-5; the D is unclear. Germline V gene lookup returns CDR1 SGHDN and CDR2 FVKESK. V was cut by 0 bases and J by 4 bases, with 4 bases left in between. CDR3 length equals 13 residues.

V is TRBV29-1 and J is TRBJ2-1; possible D gene TRBD2, 5 bases. Deletions cut 4 bases from V and 0 bases from J, with 13 bases between. The length of the CDR3 is 15 residues. CDR1 is SQVTM, CDR2 ANQGSEA, per germline. In DNA, the CDR3 is TGCAGCGTTGGGTCGGCAGGAGGCTCCTACAATGAGCAGTTCTTC. It is translated as CSVGSAGGSYNEQFF.

This chain links TRBV5-4 with TRBJ2-6; D uncertain. The CDR3 contains 15 residues. V shed 4 bases and J shed 4 bases, with 12 bases lying between them. Germline values: CDR1 SGHNT, CDR2 YYREEE (reference sequence). CDR3 region: CASSLTLSGANVLTF. The CDR3 DNA is TGTGCCAGCAGCCTCACGTTGTCAGGGGCCAACGTCCTGACTTTC.

This clone has more than one count but fewer than ten. The rearrangement joins TRBV13 to TRBJ2-1, with D uncertain. V was pared by 4 bases and J by 5 bases, with 9 bases between. The CDR3 sequence is 13 residues long. Germline loops: CDR1 PRHDT, CDR2 FYEKMQ (reference sequence). The CDR3 here is CASSSTANNEQFF. CDR3 nucleotide sequence: TGTGCCAGCAGCTCGACCGCGAACAATGAGCAGTTCTTC.

V usage is TRBV6-6 and J usage is TRBJ2-7; D is uncertain. There are 14 residues in the CDR3. CDR1 is MNHNY, CDR2 SVGAGI, per germline (reference sequence). The ends were cut back, 6 bases at V and 2 bases at J, with 14 bases in the middle. CDR3 protein: CASSPRSDPYEQYF. CDR3 sequence (DNA): TGTGCCAGCAGCCCCCGATCCGATCCCTACGAGCAGTACTTC.

The J gene is TRBJ2-2, the V gene TRBV5-1; D unresolved. Trimming took off 4 bases at V and 0 bases at J, with 1 base between the two ends. This CDR3 contains 12 residues. Germline V CDR1 and CDR2: SGHRS, YFSETQ. The CDR3: CASSPNTGELFF. The CDR3 coding sequence is TGCGCCAGCAGCCCGAACACCGGGGAGCTGTTTTTT.

The gene calls are TRBV9 and TRBJ1-1; the match to TRBD1 covers 9 bases. V lost 3 bases to trimming and J lost 3 bases; unmatched junction nucleotides: 9. The CDR3 has 16 residues. Germline V gene data show CDR1 as SGDLS and CDR2 as YYNGEE. The CDR3 DNA follows: TGTGCCAGCAGCGGCGGACAGGGGTATTGGGACACTGAAGCTTTCTTT. Protein: CASSGGQGYWDTEAFF.

The chain carries TRBV2 and TRBJ2-2; 7 positions agree with TRBD1. The ends lost 4 bases at V and 2 bases at J; junction bases unmatched: 4. Germline V CDR1 and CDR2: SNHLY, FYNNEI. CDR3 length equals 15 residues. The CDR3 nucleotides are TGTGCCAGCAGTGTGGGGGACAGAAACACCGGGGAGCTGTTTTTT. Its translation is CASSVGDRNTGELFF. Full variable domain (missing parts from reference TRBV2 and TRBJ2-2): EPEVTQTPSHQVTQMGQEVILRCVPISNHLYFYWYRQILGQKVEFLVSFYNNEISEKSEIFDDQFSVERPDGSNFTLKIRSTKLEDSAMYFCASSVGDRNTGELFFGEGSRLTVL.

The V call is TRBV6-6, the J call TRBJ2-5; D could derive from TRBD1 or TRBD2 (5 bases each). This CDR3 region has 13 residues. V lost 3 bases, J lost 5 bases, and 10 bases lay in between. Germline lookup yields CDR1 MNHNY and CDR2 SVGAGI (reference sequence). The DNA for the CDR3 is TGTGCCAGCAGTTATGGGGGTCCGGAGACCCAGTACTTC. It specifies CASSYGGPETQYF.

The rearrangement uses TRBV6-4 and TRBJ2-2; the match to TRBD2 covers 9 bases. This CDR3 contains 15 residues. J was trimmed by 5 bases and V by 5 bases; bases with no gene match: 6. In germline, CDR1 is MRHNA, CDR2 SNTAGT. This chain's CDR3 is CASSQIAGETGELFF. The CDR3 DNA reads TGTGCCAGCAGTCAAATAGCGGGAGAAACCGGGGAGCTGTTTTTT.

The chain recombines TRBV10-2 with TRBJ1-5; no reliable D call. The CDR3 has 12 residues. Germline values: CDR1 WSHSY, CDR2 SAAADI. With 0 bases removed from V and 6 bases from J, the gap between germline ends came to 3 bases. CDR3 loop: CASSESGQPQHF. As DNA, the CDR3 is TGCGCCAGCAGTGAGTCAGGTCAGCCCCAGCATTTT.

The CDR3 region is CASSLGALAGGPSADTQYF. The DNA of the CDR3 is TGTGCCAGCAGCTTAGGGGCGCTAGCGGGGGGGCCCTCTGCAGATACGCAGTATTTT. The chain joins TRBV7-6 to TRBJ2-3, with TRBD2 matching over 12 bases. The CDR3 contains 19 residues. V trimming: 1 base; J trimming: 4 bases; junction bases outside the gene matches: 12. CDR1 is SGHVS, CDR2 FNYEAQ, per germline.

J is TRBJ2-3 and V is TRBV7-8; perhaps D is TRBD1 or TRBD2 (6 bases each). Germline CDR1 and CDR2: SGHVS and FQNEAQ. V shed 5 bases and J shed 11 bases, with 17 bases lying between them. CDR3 length: 13 amino acids. The CDR3 is CASSPGGPQGQYF. Written as DNA, the CDR3 is TGTGCCAGCAGCCCCGGGGGCCCCCAGGGGCAGTATTTT. Filled out from reference TRBV7-8 and TRBJ2-3, the complete variable domain reads GAGVSQSPRYKVAKRGQDVALRCDPISGHVSLFWYQQALGQGPEFLTYFQNEAQLDKSGLPSDRFFAERPEGSVSTLKIQRTQQEDSAVYLCASSPGGPQGQYFGPGTRLTVL.

The rearrangement joins TRBV5-6 to TRBJ1-1; TRBD1 is a possible D gene (6 bases). Trimming pared 4 bases from V and 0 bases from J, leaving 16 bases between. The CDR3 extends over 16 amino acids. The V gene's germline CDR1 is SGHDT and CDR2 YYEEEE. The CDR3 DNA reads TGTGCCAGCAGCCCCGCTGGGGGCGGCTTGAACACTGAAGCTTTCTTT. It yields the protein CASSPAGGGLNTEAFF.

The rearrangement links TRBV10-2 to TRBJ2-7; possible D gene TRBD2, 6 bases. With 7 bases removed from V and 5 bases from J, the gap between germline ends came to 18 bases. CDR1 and CDR2 (germline): WSHSY, SAAADI. This CDR3 spans 14 amino acids. The CDR3 sequence is CASTSVGGRDEQYF. The CDR3 nucleotides read TGCGCCAGCACGTCAGTGGGAGGTAGAGACGAGCAGTACTTC.

The genes are TRBV27 and TRBJ2-7; TRBD1 aligns across 10 bases. Per the germline V gene, CDR1 is MNHEY and CDR2 is SMNVEV (reference sequence). Trimming removed 2 bases from V and 5 bases from J; junction bases left unmatched: 9. The CDR3 loop spans 16 amino acids. The DNA of the CDR3 is TGTGCCAGCAGTTTAATGGTGGGACAGGGGCCCCACGAGCAGTACTTC. Translation: CASSLMVGQGPHEQYF.

The chain joins TRBV7-3 to TRBJ2-1; weak D call: TRBD1 (6 bases). The germline V gene encodes CDR1 SGHTA and CDR2 FQGTGA. V lost 1 base to trimming and J lost 11 bases, with 12 bases between them. This CDR3 spans 13 amino acids. DNA for the CDR3: TGTGCCAGCAGCTTAAGCCAGGGGACCCAGCAGTTCTTC. It translates to CASSLSQGTQQFF.

J is TRBJ1-2 and V is TRBV7-9; D gene ambiguous. Trimming cost V 4 bases and J 5 bases, with 14 bases left between them. From germline, CDR1 is SEHNR and CDR2 FQNEAQ (reference sequence). This CDR3 region has 14 residues. CDR3 residues: CASSYVTDQYGYTF. CDR3 DNA: TGTGCCAGCAGCTACGTGACGGATCAGTATGGCTACACCTTC.

The chain couples TRBV11-2 to TRBJ1-1; D unresolved. Per the germline V gene, CDR1 is SGHAT and CDR2 is FQNNGV. Trimming took 5 bases from V and 5 from J, leaving 9 bases between them. The length of the CDR3 is 12 residues. The CDR3 sequence is CASSLLGTEAFF. The CDR3 DNA reads as TGTGCCAGCAGCCTTCTGGGGACTGAAGCTTTCTTT.

J is TRBJ1-5 and V is TRBV5-8; no reliable D call. The CDR3 covers 15 residues. Between the trimmed V and J ends, which lost 4 bases and 3 bases, there was a span of 14 bases. The germline V gene encodes CDR1 SGHTS and CDR2 YDEGEE. The CDR3 bases are TGTGCCAGCAGCCGGCGCCCATTTTCCAATCAGCCCCAGCATTTT. Its protein product is CASSRRPFSNQPQHF.

The CDR3 DNA is TGTGCCAGCAGCCCTCGCACCGGGGAGCTGTTTTTT. Its translation: CASSPRTGELFF. V is TRBV7-9 and J is TRBJ2-2, with unresolved D. Trimming pared 5 bases from V and 4 bases from J, leaving 5 bases between. The CDR3 spans 12 residues. The V gene's germline CDR1 is SEHNR and CDR2 FQNEAQ (reference sequence).

In its sample, this clone was seen once. The J gene is TRBJ1-1, the V gene TRBV30; no clear D gene. Trimming left V 5 bases short and J 11 bases short, with 15 bases between. This CDR3 region has 11 residues. The germline V gene encodes CDR1 GTSNPN and CDR2 SVGIG (reference sequence). CDR3 in amino acids: CAWGIDYTAFF. The DNA of the CDR3 is TGTGCCTGGGGTATAGACTACACCGCTTTCTTT. Supplemented by reference TRBV30 and TRBJ1-1, the full variable domain reads SQTIHQWPATLVQPVGSPLSLECTVEGTSNPNLYWYRQAAGRGLQLLFYSVGIGQISSEVPQNLSASRPQDRQFILSSKKLLLSDSGFYLCAWGIDYTAFFGQGTRLTVV.

The chain employs TRBV21-1 and TRBJ2-1. TRBV21-1 is a listed pseudogene. CDR3 length equals 15 residues. The CDR3 sequence: CASSKGGRRSGEQFF. CDR3 coding DNA: TGTGCCAGCAGCAAAGGGGGCAGGAGGTCTGGCGAGCAGTTCTTC.

The J gene is TRBJ2-6, the V gene TRBV7-9; D gene uncertain. This CDR3 has 15 residues. Germline V gene sequence: CDR1 SEHNR, CDR2 FQNEAQ (reference sequence). The ends were cut back, 3 bases at V and 4 bases at J, with 10 bases in the middle. The CDR3 nucleotides read TGTGCCAGCAGCTTGGCCGATTTCGGGGCCAACGTCCTGACTTTC. This encodes CASSLADFGANVLTF.

The chain has TRBV7-2 and TRBJ2-1; no definite D call. Trimming pared 1 base from V and 4 bases from J, leaving 8 bases between. Germline V gene lookup returns CDR1 SGHTA and CDR2 FQGNSA. The CDR3 contains 14 residues. CDR3 residues: CASSLGGQYNEQFF. DNA of the CDR3: TGTGCCAGCAGCTTAGGGGGTCAATACAATGAGCAGTTCTTC.

There are a few counts of this clone. The chain has TRBV13 and TRBJ2-7, with D unresolved. The CDR3 spans 14 residues. CDR1 PRHDT and CDR2 FYEKMQ come from the germline V gene (reference sequence). The V end lost 0 bases, the J end lost 6 bases, and 12 bases lay between the germline ends. CDR3: CASSLGKGLGEQYF. The CDR3 nucleotides read TGTGCCAGCAGCTTAGGGAAGGGTCTTGGCGAGCAGTACTTC.

This chain connects TRBV6-5 to TRBJ1-5; unclear D gene. Looked up from germline, CDR1 is MNHEY and CDR2 is SVGAGI. This CDR3 region has 13 residues. With 2 bases removed from V and 6 bases from J, the gap between germline ends came to 8 bases. The CDR3 loop reads CASSYLVGQPQHF. DNA of the CDR3: TGTGCCAGCAGTTACCTTGTGGGTCAGCCCCAGCATTTT.

This clone is labeled as medium-sized. This chain connects TRBV27 to TRBJ2-7, with D possibly matching TRBD1 (5 bases). CDR3 length: 14 amino acids. Germline V CDR1 and CDR2: MNHEY, SMNVEV (reference sequence). Trimming took off 6 bases at V and 3 bases at J, with 15 bases between the two ends. The CDR3 DNA reads as TGTGCCAGCAGGGGGCAGTACCCGCACTACGAGCAGTACTTC. As protein: CASRGQYPHYEQYF.